The 15 T cell receptor beta chains reported below all come from one sample, sequenced in a study of T cells in Graves' hyperthyroidism and ophthalmopathy. Researchers amplified the TCR beta CDR3 regions from RNA transcripts. The HTBI primer set was used in a first-round RT-PCR of the TCR CDR3. One entry per CDR3 protein results from TCRdb running MiXCR on the multiplex PCR reads. The data contain 310,000 or so distinct CDR3 sequences, about 17% of them seen just once; the ten biggest clones take up approximately 60%. The sequenced sample was blood. The source of these receptors is a woman in her sixties or seventies with Graves' ophthalmopathy.

This clonotype came up a few times. The chain carries TRBV12-3 or TRBV12-4 and TRBJ2-2, with 11 positions matching TRBD1. CDR3 length: 16 residues. Unmatched junction bases numbered 4, after V lost 0 bases and J lost 7 bases. DNA of the CDR3: TGTGCCAGCAGTTTAGCCCGGACAGGGGGCGGCGGGGAGCTGTTTTTT. The encoded protein is CASSLARTGGGGELFF.

This clonotype was found many times. The rearrangement joins TRBV5-1 to TRBJ2-3; weak D call: TRBD2 (6 bases). Per germline, CDR1 SGHRS and CDR2 YFSETQ. Trimming shortened V by 4 bases and J by 7 bases, and 13 bases separated the two germline ends. The CDR3 has 13 amino acids. The CDR3 DNA sequence: TGCGCCAGCAGCGCAGGAGGGAAAAATACGCAGTATTTT. Translated: CASSAGGKNTQYF.

Many counts were recorded for this clonotype. The V gene is TRBV20-1, the J gene TRBJ1-5; D gene uncertain. The CDR3 length is 13 residues. Deletions cut 0 bases from V and 6 bases from J, with 9 bases between. Germline CDR1 reads DFQATT; CDR2 reads SNEGSKA (reference sequence). This CDR3 is CSARERVSQPQHF. The CDR3 DNA sequence: TGCAGTGCTAGAGAGAGGGTAAGTCAGCCCCAGCATTTT.

This clonotype showed up many times. The chain couples TRBV7-9 to TRBJ2-1, with D perhaps matching TRBD1 (5 bases). Trimming removed 6 bases at V and 6 bases at J, with 15 bases between. The CDR3 contains 14 residues. Germline V gene sequence: CDR1 SEHNR, CDR2 FQNEAQ (reference sequence). The CDR3 protein is CASSLVGVSNEQFF. The DNA of the CDR3 is TGTGCCAGCAGTTTGGTAGGGGTGTCCAATGAGCAGTTCTTC.

This clonotype was seen ten or more times. V is TRBV20-1 and J is TRBJ2-5, with 8 bases fitting TRBD1. The CDR3 spans 13 residues. The ends lost 6 bases at V and 6 bases at J; junction bases unmatched: 9. The germline V gene encodes CDR1 DFQATT and CDR2 SNEGSKA (reference sequence). CDR3 loop: CSAGSDRVQTQYF. CDR3 coding DNA: TGCAGTGCGGGGTCGGACAGGGTACAGACCCAGTACTTC.

This clonotype has a count of ten or more. CDR3 amino acids: CASSPRGGFNQPQHF. CDR3 sequence (DNA): TGTGCCAGCAGCCCTCGGGGCGGTTTCAATCAGCCCCAGCATTTT. The V gene is TRBV7-2, the J gene TRBJ1-5; tentative D call: TRBD1 (5 bases). This CDR3 has 15 residues. The germline gives CDR1 SGHTA, CDR2 FQGNSA. Deletions cut 5 bases from V and 3 bases from J, with 14 bases between.

This clonotype was counted at least ten times. The V call is TRBV2, the J call TRBJ1-4; perhaps TRBD1 as D (5 bases). The CDR3 spans 12 residues. From germline, CDR1 is SNHLY and CDR2 FYNNEI. The CDR3 DNA follows: TGTGCTACCCGGGACTACAATGAAAAACTGTTTTTT. It yields the protein CATRDYNEKLFF.

This clonotype has at least ten counts. The chain recombines TRBV12-3 or TRBV12-4 with TRBJ2-1; D call uncertain. The V gene lost 1 base and the J gene lost 6 bases, with 7 bases spanning the gap. This CDR3 is built from 13 residues. CDR3 sequence (DNA): TGTGCCAGCAGTTTAGATCGTCCCAATGAGCAGTTCTTC. This codes for CASSLDRPNEQFF.

The rearrangement links TRBV6-1 to TRBJ1-5; TRBD1 matches 8 bases. The V segment lost 7 bases and the J segment 0 bases; nucleotides outside the gene matches: 11. CDR1 is MNHNS and CDR2 is SASEGT in the germline V gene. This CDR3 region has 17 residues. In DNA form, the CDR3 reads TGTGCCAGCAAGGCCGGGACAGGAGATTATAGCAATCAGCCCCAGCATTTT. Translating gives CASKAGTGDYSNQPQHF.

The V gene is TRBV19, the J gene TRBJ2-7; 8 nucleotides match TRBD2. The CDR3 contains 12 residues. V was pared by 7 bases and J by 5 bases, with 4 bases of the junction left unmatched. In germline, CDR1 is LNHDA, CDR2 SQIVND (reference sequence). The DNA of the CDR3 is TGTGCCAGTAAGGGAGCGGGAGACGAGCAGTACTTC. It encodes CASKGAGDEQYF.

This clonotype was found many times. The chain combines TRBV20-1 with TRBJ2-5, with TRBD2 identical over 10 bases. The CDR3 is made up of 12 amino acids. V dropped 4 bases and J dropped 6; count of bases not matched to a gene: 2. CDR1 and CDR2 (germline): DFQATT, SNEGSKA (reference sequence). The CDR3 loop is CSATSGRQTQYF. CDR3 DNA sequence: TGCAGTGCTACTAGCGGGAGACAGACCCAGTACTTC.

A single count supports this clonotype. The gene calls are TRBV9 and TRBJ1-1; D is ambiguous. The CDR3 contains 13 residues. Germline V CDR1 and CDR2: SGDLS, YYNGEE. Trimming took off 0 bases at V and 3 bases at J, with 6 bases between the two ends. CDR3 DNA: TGTGCCAGCAGCGTAGAGCGTTACACTGAAGCTTTCTTT. Amino acids: CASSVERYTEAFF. The full variable domain, completed using reference TRBV9 and TRBJ1-1, is DSGVTQTPKHLITATGQRVTLRCSPRSGDLSVYWYQQSLDQGLQFLIQYYNGEERAKGNILERFSAQQFPDLHSELNLSSLELGDSALYFCASSVERYTEAFFGQGTRLTVV.

The table lists this clonotype with a few counts. V is TRBV5-1 and J is TRBJ1-1; the D is unclear. The V end lost 0 bases, the J end lost 2 bases, and 17 bases lay between the germline ends. The CDR3 runs 17 residues. Germline loops: CDR1 SGHRS, CDR2 YFSETQ. CDR3 nucleotides: TGCGCCAGCAGCTTGGGCATTATGCGGGGTATTAACACTGAAGCTTTCTTT. It encodes CASSLGIMRGINTEAFF.

This clonotype has only a few counts. This chain links TRBV6-2 or TRBV6-3 with TRBJ2-6; the D gene could be TRBD1 or TRBD2 (5 bases each). CDR1 and CDR2 (germline): MNHEY, SVGEGT. The CDR3 is 16 amino acids. V lost 6 bases, J lost 2 bases, and 14 bases lay in between. The CDR3, as DNA: TGTGCCAGCAGAAACTACGGGACGCCTGGGGCCAACGTCCTGACTTTC. It codes for CASRNYGTPGANVLTF.

This clonotype was observed many times. The chain carries TRBV20-1 and TRBJ1-5; D remains unclear. The CDR3 covers 13 residues. Germline assignment: CDR1 DFQATT and CDR2 SNEGSKA (reference sequence). The ends were cut back, 5 bases at V and 4 bases at J, with 12 bases in the middle. CDR3 region: CSAQGGQNQPQHF. The CDR3 nucleotides read TGCAGTGCTCAAGGCGGGCAGAATCAGCCCCAGCATTTT.